These T cell receptor beta chains were read from a single sample in a study of T-cell memory formation after mild COVID-19. TCRdb processed the 5' RACE reads anew with MiXCR; each CDR3 protein has one entry. The profile covers 250,000 to 300,000 distinct CDR3 sequences, with roughly 16% appearing a single time and roughly 23% taken by the ten largest. The sample taken for sequencing was PBMCs or a T cell subset sorted from them (not recorded which). These receptors were collected from a man between 18 and 29 years old who had mild COVID-19 (a few samples of this study predate the infection). Cell type and time point are not known. Each CDR3 is given with its conserved first and last residue.

cdr3_aa: CASTLRANTEAFF
v_call: TRBV7-9
j_call: TRBJ1-1

cdr3_aa: CSASNLIPGANVLTF
v_call: TRBV20-1
j_call: TRBJ2-6

cdr3_aa: CASTSPEPIANYGYTF
v_call: TRBV12-3/TRBV12-4
j_call: TRBJ1-2

cdr3_aa: CSARSTGGETLNTEAFF
v_call: TRBV20-1
j_call: TRBJ1-1

cdr3_aa: CASSTGGLGQYF
v_call: TRBV12-3/TRBV12-4
j_call: TRBJ2-7

cdr3_aa: CATSRDSQGAGEAFF
v_call: TRBV15
j_call: TRBJ1-1

cdr3_aa: CASSLLQGKTEAFF
v_call: TRBV5-1
j_call: TRBJ1-1

cdr3_aa: CASSLGLAGAGELFF
v_call: TRBV5-4
j_call: TRBJ2-2

cdr3_aa: CASSLGPSPPLHF
v_call: TRBV11-2
j_call: TRBJ1-6

cdr3_aa: CSATGRGTQETQYF
v_call: TRBV20-1
j_call: TRBJ2-5

cdr3_aa: CASSLTGTLNTEAFF
v_call: TRBV18
j_call: TRBJ1-1

cdr3_aa: CASRLYSYEQYF
v_call: TRBV6-1
j_call: TRBJ2-7

cdr3_aa: CASSSWTGYNEQFF
v_call: TRBV7-9
j_call: TRBJ2-1

cdr3_aa: CASRSLGGGAYGYTF
v_call: TRBV27
j_call: TRBJ1-2

cdr3_aa: CASMYPGSYEQYF
v_call: TRBV5-1
j_call: TRBJ2-7

cdr3_aa: CASSLGGSAKNIQYF
v_call: TRBV28
j_call: TRBJ2-4

cdr3_aa: CATNTGGANYGYTF
v_call: TRBV4-1
j_call: TRBJ1-2

cdr3_aa: CASSEFGTRNEQYF
v_call: TRBV2
j_call: TRBJ2-7

cdr3_aa: CASSQEGAGANVLTF
v_call: TRBV4-3
j_call: TRBJ2-6

cdr3_aa: CASSLAHRAGTDTQYF
v_call: TRBV7-8
j_call: TRBJ2-3

cdr3_aa: CASREAGGWTEAFF
v_call: TRBV5-1
j_call: TRBJ1-1

cdr3_aa: CSVPSRAGETQYF
v_call: TRBV29-1
j_call: TRBJ2-5

cdr3_aa: CASSWEGDDEQYF
v_call: TRBV7-9
j_call: TRBJ2-7

cdr3_aa: CASSLEARSREQYF
v_call: TRBV7-3
j_call: TRBJ2-7

cdr3_aa: CASSLWEDEQFF
v_call: TRBV5-1
j_call: TRBJ2-1

cdr3_aa: CASSSAGTGDYQPQHF
v_call: TRBV28
j_call: TRBJ1-5

cdr3_aa: CAISYRRKGNYGYTF
v_call: TRBV6-5
j_call: TRBJ1-2

cdr3_aa: CASSRPLETQYF
v_call: TRBV7-2
j_call: TRBJ2-5

cdr3_aa: CASSPIQGAGGQPQHF
v_call: TRBV4-1
j_call: TRBJ1-5

cdr3_aa: CASSLAPTPDQPQHF
v_call: TRBV5-1
j_call: TRBJ1-5

cdr3_aa: CASSQGSHRQTQYF
v_call: TRBV7-2
j_call: TRBJ2-5

cdr3_aa: CATSRDPGQQETQYF
v_call: TRBV15
j_call: TRBJ2-5

cdr3_aa: CSASTWGQGQPQHF
v_call: TRBV20-1
j_call: TRBJ1-5

cdr3_aa: CSACEPLGEKLFF
v_call: TRBV29-1
j_call: TRBJ1-4

cdr3_aa: CASSESSTGTDTQYF
v_call: TRBV19
j_call: TRBJ2-3

cdr3_aa: CSAAAYSADTQYF
v_call: TRBV20-1
j_call: TRBJ2-3

cdr3_aa: CASSPGVGRGGDEQYF
v_call: TRBV18
j_call: TRBJ2-7

cdr3_aa: CATSDRGGSTDTQYF
v_call: TRBV15
j_call: TRBJ2-3

cdr3_aa: CASSWEYTQYF
v_call: TRBV28
j_call: TRBJ2-3

cdr3_aa: CASSYSTGWDTQYF
v_call: TRBV6-5
j_call: TRBJ2-3